The rows below give T cell receptor beta chains drawn from one sample of a study of T cell repertoires in cytomegalovirus infection. TCRdb reprocessed the reads with MiXCR, giving one entry per CDR3 protein. The profile shows about a million distinct CDR3 sequences, around 30% of them singletons. Their cognate antigens are unknown. The sample in question was cultured CD8+ T cells from PBMCs, obtained from culture after CMV antigen stimulation. The origin of the receptors is a human donor in good health (CMV status not recorded). Some clones in this sample may be carry-over from other donors' samples. The CDR3 runs from the conserved cysteine through the conserved F or W. Fields, in order: clone size, J gene, V gene, D gene, CDR3 protein, CDR3 DNA. A D gene is named only where the DNA matches it firmly. Clone size is given for some rows only: seen once, a few or many times, or a class if the clone is expanded.

>NA|TRBJ1-1|TRBV6-1|NA
CASTLGGYTEAFF
TGTGCCAGCACCCTCGGGGGGTACACTGAAGCTTTCTTT
>many|TRBJ2-2|TRBV18|NA
CASSPGYTGELFF
TGTGCCAGCAGTCCAGGGTACACCGGGGAGCTGTTTTTT
>NA|TRBJ2-6|TRBV6-2/TRBV6-3|TRBD1
CASSLTEGADGANVLTF
TGTGCCAGCAGTTTAACCGAGGGGGCAGATGGGGCCAACGTCCTGACTTTC
>NA|TRBJ1-2|TRBV7-6|NA
CASSRGQTTANYGYTF
TGTGCCAGCAGCCGCGGACAGACCACCGCTAACTATGGCTACACCTTC
>NA|TRBJ2-5|TRBV10-3|NA
CAISPEGETQYF
TGTGCCATCAGCCCTGAGGGGGAGACCCAGTACTTC
>few|TRBJ2-1|TRBV7-3|NA
CASSLTPSTHEQFF
TGTGCCAGCAGCTTAACTCCCTCTACCCATGAGCAGTTCTTC
>NA|TRBJ2-3|TRBV12-3/TRBV12-4|NA
CASSFLPGTDTQYF
TGTGCCAGCAGTTTCCTGCCTGGCACAGATACGCAGTATTTT
>few|TRBJ2-3|TRBV9|TRBD2
CASSVVETSGGAVADTQYF
TGTGCCAGCAGCGTAGTTGAGACTAGCGGGGGGGCCGTGGCAGATACGCAGTATTTT
>NA|TRBJ1-6|TRBV12-3/TRBV12-4|NA
CASLDGSSYNSPLHF
TGTGCCAGCCTTGACGGCAGCTCCTATAATTCACCCCTCCACTTT
>few|TRBJ1-2|TRBV14|NA
CASSSLRVPLGSGYTF
TGTGCCAGCAGTTCCCTGCGAGTCCCCCTTGGGAGTGGCTACACCTTC
>few|TRBJ2-7|TRBV7-9|NA
CASSLGRIYEQYF
TGTGCCAGCAGCTTAGGCAGAATCTACGAGCAGTACTTC
>NA|TRBJ1-6|TRBV20-1|NA
CSARQLSSYNSPLHF
TGCAGTGCCCGACAGTTAAGCTCCTATAATTCACCCCTCCACTTT
>NA|TRBJ2-3|TRBV2|NA
CASSDGSGLSTDTQYF
TGTGCCAGCAGTGACGGTAGCGGACTTAGCACAGATACGCAGTATTTT
>many|TRBJ2-1|TRBV7-2|TRBD1
CASSLDRGRLNEQFF
TGTGCCAGCAGCTTAGATAGGGGGCGCCTCAATGAGCAGTTCTTC
>NA|TRBJ2-1|TRBV4-3|NA
CASSQERAGLYNEQFF
TGCGCCAGCAGCCAAGAAAGGGCGGGTCTTTACAATGAGCAGTTCTTC
>few|TRBJ1-5|TRBV2|NA
CASLGDSNQPQHF
TGTGCCAGCCTGGGGGATAGCAATCAGCCCCAGCATTTT
>few|TRBJ2-1|TRBV4-2|TRBD2
CASSQAPGLAGGREQFF
TGTGCCAGCAGCCAAGCCCCGGGACTAGCGGGGGGGCGTGAGCAGTTCTTC
>NA|TRBJ2-1|TRBV9|TRBD1
CASSVAGQPYNEQFF
TGTGCCAGCAGCGTAGCGGGACAGCCCTACAATGAGCAGTTCTTC
>NA|TRBJ2-7|TRBV3-1|TRBD2
CASSHGLASSYEQYF
TGTGCCAGCAGCCACGGACTAGCTAGCTCCTACGAGCAGTACTTC
>NA|TRBJ1-3|TRBV7-6|NA
CASSGGGSGNTIYF
TGTGCCAGCAGCGGGGGGGGTTCTGGAAACACCATATATTTT
>NA|TRBJ2-3|TRBV25-1|TRBD2
CASSDQAGGRNTQYF
TGTGCCAGCAGTGATCAAGCGGGGGGGCGAAATACGCAGTATTTT
>few|TRBJ1-5|TRBV12-3/TRBV12-4|NA
CASSLWGSEQPQHF
TGTGCCAGCAGTTTATGGGGGTCTGAGCAGCCCCAGCATTTT
>many|TRBJ1-1|TRBV12-3/TRBV12-4|NA
CASSLIPGSNTEAFF
TGTGCCAGCAGTTTAATCCCAGGTTCGAACACTGAAGCTTTCTTT
>many|TRBJ2-1|TRBV7-6|NA
CASSTPGDISYNEQFF
TGTGCCAGCAGCACTCCAGGGGACATATCCTACAATGAGCAGTTCTTC
>many|TRBJ1-1|TRBV7-9|NA
CASSLGQRGAFF
TGTGCCAGCAGCTTAGGCCAACGGGGAGCTTTCTTT
>few|TRBJ2-5|TRBV7-9|NA
CASSFSGGHRTQETQYF
TGTGCCAGCAGCTTTTCTGGGGGCCATCGCACCCAAGAGACCCAGTACTTC
>many|TRBJ2-6|TRBV6-6|TRBD1
CASRDGTGTLGGANVLTF
TGTGCCAGCAGAGACGGGACAGGGACGTTAGGTGGGGCCAACGTCCTGACTTTC
>NA|TRBJ1-1|TRBV11-1|NA
CASSFQGNAEAFF
TGTGCCAGCAGCTTCCAGGGTAACGCTGAAGCTTTCTTT
>many|TRBJ2-1|TRBV27|NA
CASTGQTYNEQFF
TGTGCCAGCACTGGACAGACCTACAATGAGCAGTTCTTC
>NA|TRBJ2-1|TRBV7-4|TRBD2
CASSFPTVPSGVTYNEQFF
TGTGCCAGCAGCTTCCCTACAGTTCCTAGCGGGGTCACCTACAATGAGCAGTTCTTC
>few|TRBJ1-6|TRBV5-1|TRBD1
CASSYRGELSGSPLHF
TGCGCCAGCAGCTACAGGGGAGAACTGTCAGGTTCACCCCTCCACTTT
>NA|TRBJ2-4|TRBV6-5|NA
CASSLAALDIQYF
TGTGCCAGCAGTTTGGCGGCGCTGGACATTCAGTACTTC
>many|TRBJ2-3|TRBV6-5|TRBD1
CASSYSRGRGRHDTQYF
TGTGCCAGCAGTTACTCGAGAGGCAGGGGGCGTCACGATACGCAGTATTTT
>few|TRBJ2-4|TRBV27|NA
CASSRTYSAKNIQYF
TGTGCCAGCTCTAGGACATACTCCGCCAAAAACATTCAGTACTTC
>NA|TRBJ2-3|TRBV4-1|NA
CASSQDGAGGTDTQYF
TGCGCCAGCAGCCAAGATGGGGCAGGGGGGACAGATACGCAGTATTTT
>NA|TRBJ2-1|TRBV9|TRBD1
CASSPSGQGYNEQFF
TGTGCCAGCAGCCCGTCGGGACAGGGTTACAATGAGCAGTTCTTC
>few|TRBJ1-1|TRBV7-9|NA
CASSSLETEAFF
TGTGCCAGCAGCTCACTGGAGACTGAAGCTTTCTTT
>NA|TRBJ2-5|TRBV12-5|TRBD1
CASDAWTGSSETQYF
TGTGCTAGTGATGCATGGACAGGGAGTAGTGAGACCCAGTACTTC
>many|TRBJ1-5|TRBV4-3|TRBD1
CASSQAHPGQGSNQPQHF
TGCGCCAGCAGCCAAGCCCACCCGGGACAGGGAAGCAATCAGCCCCAGCATTTT
>NA|TRBJ1-1|TRBV6-2/TRBV6-3|NA
CASSNYGTRVDTEAFF
TGTGCCAGCAGTAACTACGGAACCAGGGTGGACACTGAAGCTTTCTTT
>few|TRBJ1-4|TRBV6-6|NA
CASSYGHMGRDEKLFF
TGTGCCAGCAGTTACGGCCACATGGGCCGGGATGAAAAACTGTTTTTT
>NA|TRBJ1-2|TRBV7-9|NA
CATQMTNNYGYTF
TGTGCCACCCAAATGACGAACAACTATGGCTACACCTTC
>few|TRBJ2-1|TRBV7-9|NA
CASSRLAEQFF
TGTGCCAGCAGCAGGCTAGCTGAGCAGTTCTTC
>few|TRBJ1-1|TRBV4-3|NA
CASSQDWGSANTEAFF
TGCGCCAGCAGCCAAGATTGGGGTTCAGCAAACACTGAAGCTTTCTTT
>NA|TRBJ2-3|TRBV7-6|TRBD1
CASSLQGQRTDTQYF
TGTGCCAGCAGCTTACAGGGACAGAGAACAGATACGCAGTATTTT
>NA|TRBJ2-1|TRBV15|NA
CATSTVSGGRREQFF
TGTGCCACCAGCACGGTCTCTGGGGGACGCCGTGAGCAGTTCTTC
>few|TRBJ2-5|TRBV6-5|NA
CASSYGTPGETQYF
TGTGCCAGCAGTTACGGGACGCCCGGGGAGACCCAGTACTTC
>NA|TRBJ2-3|TRBV10-2|NA
CASLRGADTQYF
TGCGCCAGCCTGAGGGGGGCAGATACGCAGTATTTT
>NA|TRBJ2-3|TRBV27|NA
CASSLGGVHADTQYF
TGTGCCAGCAGTTTAGGAGGGGTCCATGCAGATACGCAGTATTTT
>NA|TRBJ2-4|TRBV7-6|NA
CASSPYITGTGAKNIQYF
TGTGCCAGCAGCCCTTATATTACAGGGACTGGAGCCAAAAACATTCAGTACTTC
>few|TRBJ2-2|TRBV12-3/TRBV12-4|NA
CASNPTTPNNHSLDTGELFF
TGTGCCAGCAATCCCACGACCCCTAATAACCACAGCTTGGACACCGGGGAGCTGTTTTTT
>NA|TRBJ1-5|TRBV7-2|NA
CASSLTADLLNQPQHF
TGTGCCAGCAGCTTAACGGCAGACCTACTTAATCAGCCCCAGCATTTT
>NA|TRBJ2-4|TRBV12-3/TRBV12-4|TRBD1
CASSLTSSGQGAKNIQYF
TGTGCCAGCAGTTTAACGTCTTCCGGACAGGGGGCCAAAAACATTCAGTACTTC
>few|TRBJ1-1|TRBV7-2|NA
CASSFTDLNRVAFF
TGTGCCAGCAGCTTCACAGATTTAAATCGGGTAGCTTTCTTT
>few|TRBJ1-2|TRBV7-9|TRBD1
CASSLVGGGAYGYTF
TGTGCCAGCAGCTTAGTAGGAGGGGGCGCTTATGGCTACACCTTC
>NA|TRBJ1-3|TRBV12-3/TRBV12-4|NA
CASSSTAYTISGNTIYF
TGTGCCAGCAGCTCCACCGCGTACACGATCTCTGGAAACACCATATATTTT